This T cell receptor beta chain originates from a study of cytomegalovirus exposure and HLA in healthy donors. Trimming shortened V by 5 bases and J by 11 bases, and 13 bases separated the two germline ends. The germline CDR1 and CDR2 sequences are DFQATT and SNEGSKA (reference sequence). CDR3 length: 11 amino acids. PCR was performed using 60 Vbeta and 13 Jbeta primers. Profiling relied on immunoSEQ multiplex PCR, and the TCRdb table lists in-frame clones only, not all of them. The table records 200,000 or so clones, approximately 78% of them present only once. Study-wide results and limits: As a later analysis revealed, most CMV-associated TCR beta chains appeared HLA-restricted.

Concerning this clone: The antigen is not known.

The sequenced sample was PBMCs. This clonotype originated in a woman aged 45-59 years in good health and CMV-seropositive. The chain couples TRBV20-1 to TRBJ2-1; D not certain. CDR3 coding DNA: TGCAGTGCTTTGACTCAAATGAAGCAGTTCTTC. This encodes CSALTQMKQFF.